The present T cell receptor (beta chain) was sequenced within a study of cytomegalovirus exposure and HLA in healthy donors. Background on the study: A later analysis reported the same platform for the 110 or so validation repertoires and the 666 first-cohort repertoires.

CDR3 size: 15 residues. Trimming took 1 base from V and 6 from J; bases not matched to a gene: 4. The germline V gene encodes CDR1 KGHSH and CDR2 LQKENI. TCRdb's copy holds only in-frame clones and misses some; the assay was immunoSEQ multiplex PCR. The table shows around 60,000 clones, with roughly 95% occurring only once. The source of this sequence is a woman between 18 and 30 years old in good health and CMV-seropositive. The specimen sequenced was PBMCs. This chain links TRBV18 with TRBJ2-1; 9 nucleotides line up with TRBD1. CDR3 protein: CASSPLTGGGNEQFF. The CDR3 DNA is TGTGCCAGCTCACCACTGACAGGGGGTGGCAATGAGCAGTTCTTC.